The 28 T cell receptor beta chains below all came from one sample that was sequenced in a study of cytomegalovirus exposure and HLA in healthy donors. Primers included in the PCR were 60 Vbeta and 13 Jbeta primers. Sequencing was performed with immunoSEQ multiplex PCR; in TCRdb, only in-frame clones are kept and a portion is missing. The sample has 83,000 or so clones; roughly 80% are singletons. Sequencing used PBMCs. The receptors here all came from a woman aged 30 to 39 in good health and CMV-seronegative.

The chain recombines TRBV7-2 with TRBJ2-2, with 8 nucleotides matching TRBD2. The V gene end was trimmed by 6 bases and the J gene end by 4 bases; junction bases not matched to a gene: 7. The CDR3 covers 15 residues. Germline loops: CDR1 SGHTA, CDR2 FQGNSA. CDR3: CASSGSGSVTGELFF. The CDR3 bases are TGTGCCAGCAGTGGGAGCGGGAGCGTCACCGGGGAGCTGTTTTTT.

V gene TRBV5-1 combines with J gene TRBJ1-2, with 10 bases aligning to TRBD1. The CDR3 is 15 amino acids. The germline CDR1 and CDR2 sequences are SGHRS and YFSETQ. J lost 3 bases, V lost 3 bases, and 5 bases had no gene match. As DNA, the CDR3 is TGCGCCAGCAGCTATCGACAGGGGGCGGACTATGGCTACACCTTC. It encodes CASSYRQGADYGYTF. Full variable domain (rest looked up from reference TRBV5-1 and TRBJ1-2): KAGVTQTPRYLIKTRGQQVTLSCSPISGHRSVSWYQQTPGQGLQFLFEYFSETQRNKGNFPGRFSGRQFSNSRSEMNVSTLELGDSALYLCASSYRQGADYGYTFGSGTRLTVV.

The chain has TRBV10-1 and TRBJ2-5; unclear D gene. The V gene lost 0 bases and the J gene lost 2 bases, with 13 bases spanning the gap. In germline, CDR1 is WNHNN, CDR2 SYGVQD (reference sequence). The CDR3 is made up of 16 amino acids. The CDR3 nucleotides read TGCGCCAGCAGTGAGTCGGATTTCCTAGTTCAAGAGACCCAGTACTTC. Its protein is CASSESDFLVQETQYF.

The V and J genes are TRBV7-2 and TRBJ2-3; 7 nucleotides align to TRBD1. Germline CDR1 and CDR2: SGHTA and FQGNSA. The CDR3 covers 14 residues. J lost 3 bases, V lost 3 bases, and 3 bases had no gene match. CDR3 sequence reads: CASSFGRGTDTQYF. In DNA form, the CDR3 reads TGTGCCAGCAGCTTTGGCAGGGGGACAGATACGCAGTATTTT.

This sequence joins TRBV28 and TRBJ2-4; the match to TRBD2 covers 10 bases. V gave up 6 bases and J gave up 7 bases; unmatched junction bases: 3. The length of the CDR3 is 13 residues. Germline CDR1 reads MDHEN; CDR2 reads SYDVKM. DNA for the CDR3: TGTGCCAGCAGAGCTAGCGGGAGCAACATTCAGTACTTC. Translating it yields CASRASGSNIQYF.

This chain links TRBV9 with TRBJ2-2; 16 bases are shared with TRBD2. Trimming cost V 2 bases and J 0 bases; bases outside gene matches: 10. This CDR3 region has 21 residues. Germline lookup yields CDR1 SGDLS and CDR2 YYNGEE. The CDR3 here is CASSVPVGTSGRAPNTGELFF. CDR3 DNA: TGTGCCAGCAGCGTGCCCGTCGGGACTAGCGGGAGGGCCCCGAACACCGGGGAGCTGTTTTTT.

This clone has a handful of counts. Other nucleotide sequences in the sample specify the same CDR3. The chain employs TRBV5-1 and TRBJ1-5; 9 bases agree with TRBD1. The CDR3 covers 14 residues. The J segment lost 7 bases and the V segment lost 0 bases, leaving 2 bases of the junction unmatched. Per germline, CDR1 SGHRS and CDR2 YFSETQ. The CDR3 DNA reads TGCGCCAGCAGCTTGGGACAGGGGGGACAGCCCCAGCATTTT. Its translation is CASSLGQGGQPQHF.

The rearrangement joins TRBV6-1 to TRBJ2-6, with 7 bases aligning to TRBD1. CDR3 length equals 15 residues. J lost 2 bases, V lost 3 bases, and 1 base had no gene match. Per germline, CDR1 MNHNS and CDR2 SASEGT. The CDR3 region is CASSEGTAGANVLTF. In nucleotides, the CDR3 is TGTGCCAGCAGTGAGGGGACAGCTGGGGCCAACGTCCTGACTTTC.

V and J are TRBV5-5 and TRBJ1-4, with D perhaps TRBD1 (6 bases). The CDR3 is 18 amino acids. Trimming took 4 bases from V and 4 from J, leaving 23 bases between them. From germline, CDR1 is SGHKS and CDR2 YYEKEE (reference sequence). CDR3 sequence reads: CASSGRGQGPVVNEKLFF. Here the CDR3 DNA reads TGTGCCAGCAGCGGTAGAGGGCAGGGGCCGGTCGTTAATGAAAAACTGTTTTTT.

The chain couples TRBV7-9 to TRBJ2-7; D ambiguous. The CDR3 spans 16 residues. V gave up 0 bases and J gave up 5 bases, with 17 bases separating them. Germline CDR1 reads SEHNR; CDR2 reads FQNEAQ (reference sequence). As DNA, the CDR3 is TGTGCCAGCAGCTTAGCCAGACGCAGGTCCGACAACGAGCAGTACTTC. This sequence encodes CASSLARRRSDNEQYF.

The gene calls are TRBV27 and TRBJ2-1, with TRBD2 matching over 9 bases. With V trimmed by 5 bases and J by 6 bases, 11 bases remained unmatched. Germline V gives CDR1 MNHEY, CDR2 SMNVEV (reference sequence). CDR3 length: 16 residues. The CDR3 DNA sequence: TGTGCCAGCAGTCCCCCTCAGCGGGAGGTCTCCAATGAGCAGTTCTTC. Translation: CASSPPQREVSNEQFF.

As regards this clone: One junction end does not reproduce the germline sequence, and a read error may be involved. This sequence joins TRBV7-9 and TRBJ2-5; TRBD2 matches at 16 bases. Germline V CDR1 and CDR2: SEHNR, FQNEAQ (reference sequence). The CDR3 spans 15 residues. The CDR3 region is CSSSPGLAGGETQYF. In nucleotides, the CDR3 is TGTTCCAGCAGTCCGGGACTAGCGGGAGGGGAGACCCAGTACTTC.

The DNA for the CDR3 is TGTGCCAGTACCTCCGCCGGGTCGGGACAGGTGAACTACGAGCAGTACTTC. This sequence encodes CASTSAGSGQVNYEQYF. The rearrangement joins TRBV19 to TRBJ2-7; TRBD1 aligns across 8 bases. V trimming: 7 bases; J trimming: 3 bases; junction bases outside the gene matches: 17. The CDR3 runs to 17 residues. Germline loops: CDR1 LNHDA, CDR2 SQIVND (reference sequence).

The chain employs TRBV10-3 and TRBJ2-1; TRBD2 matches 10 bases. Per the germline V gene, CDR1 is ENHRY and CDR2 is SYGVKD. Germline trimming cut 0 bases from V and 16 bases from J; bases unmatched to any gene: 9. The CDR3 sequence is 14 residues long. The CDR3 region has the DNA TGTGCCATCAGTGAGTCGAGGTCGGGACTAGCGTCATTCTTC. It translates to CAISESRSGLASFF.

The chain recombines TRBV5-4 with TRBJ2-5, with TRBD2 matching over 10 bases. Trimming removed 1 base from V and 5 bases from J; junction bases left unmatched: 5. CDR3 size: 15 residues. In germline, CDR1 is SGHNT, CDR2 YYREEE (reference sequence). The DNA of the CDR3 is TGTGCCAGCAGCTTGACTAGCGGGATTTTGGAGACCCAGTACTTC. Translation: CASSLTSGILETQYF.

The chain couples TRBV30 to TRBJ2-7, with 9 positions matching TRBD2. Per germline, CDR1 GTSNPN and CDR2 SVGIG (reference sequence). Trimming at V came to 0 bases and at J to 2 bases, leaving 11 bases not matched to a gene. The CDR3 consists of 17 residues. CDR3 sequence reads: CAWSVKTSGHPTYEQYF. The CDR3, as DNA: TGTGCCTGGAGTGTAAAGACTAGCGGTCATCCAACCTACGAGCAGTACTTC. The variable domain in full, completed from reference TRBV30 and TRBJ2-7, reads SQTIHQWPATLVQPVGSPLSLECTVEGTSNPNLYWYRQAAGRGLQLLFYSVGIGQISSEVPQNLSASRPQDRQFILSSKKLLLSDSGFYLCAWSVKTSGHPTYEQYFGPGTRLTVT.

This chain links TRBV28 with TRBJ1-1; D is unresolved. The length of the CDR3 is 13 residues. Deletions cut 2 bases from V and 1 base from J, with 5 bases between. Looked up from germline, CDR1 is MDHEN and CDR2 is SYDVKM. CDR3 coding DNA: TGTGCCAGCAGTTTACTCGGGAACACTGAAGCTTTCTTT. It codes for CASSLLGNTEAFF.

J is TRBJ1-3 and V is TRBV28; unclear D gene. The CDR3 spans 14 residues. Germline CDR1 MDHEN, CDR2 SYDVKM. Trimming left V 5 bases short and J 4 bases short, with 12 bases between. CDR3 in DNA: TGTGCCAGCAGTCCCCGCGTAAAAGGAAACACCATATATTTT. Residues: CASSPRVKGNTIYF.

The chain uses TRBV30 and TRBJ2-7; 8 nucleotides align to TRBD2. V lost 2 bases and J lost 2; bases outside the gene matches: 5. Germline values: CDR1 GTSNPN, CDR2 SVGIG (reference sequence). This CDR3 is 14 amino acids long. CDR3 protein: CAWSSGSRTYEQYF. CDR3 in DNA: TGTGCCTGGAGTAGCGGGAGTCGCACCTACGAGCAGTACTTC.

The chain joins TRBV4-3 to TRBJ2-7, with unresolved D. The germline V and J ends were trimmed by 4 bases and 3 bases, with 10 bases remaining between them. The CDR3 loop spans 13 amino acids. The germline V gene has CDR1 LGHNA and CDR2 YSLEER. The CDR3 loop reads CASSRQEGYEQYF. The CDR3 DNA reads TGCGCCAGCAGCCGCCAGGAAGGCTACGAGCAGTACTTC.

This chain connects TRBV10-3 to TRBJ1-5; TRBD1 aligns across 7 bases. This CDR3 spans 17 amino acids. V dropped 0 bases and J dropped 2; count of bases not matched to a gene: 7. The germline gives CDR1 ENHRY, CDR2 SYGVKD. The CDR3 is CAISESRGGSGNQPQHF. For the CDR3, the DNA is TGTGCCATCAGTGAGTCCCGAGGGGGCAGTGGCAATCAGCCCCAGCATTTT.

The chain recombines TRBV28 with TRBJ1-5, with 7 nucleotides matching TRBD1. V shed 5 bases and J 3 bases; nucleotides not matched to a gene: 13. This CDR3 has 17 amino acids. The germline CDR1 and CDR2 sequences are MDHEN and SYDVKM. Here the CDR3 reads CASSIRQGMGLNQPQHF. The CDR3, as DNA: TGTGCCAGCAGTATACGACAGGGTATGGGACTCAATCAGCCCCAGCATTTT.

The V call is TRBV30, the J call TRBJ2-2; 8 bases line up with TRBD2. Trimming took 2 bases from V and 5 from J; bases not matched to a gene: 7. The CDR3 is 15 residues long. CDR1 GTSNPN and CDR2 SVGIG come from the germline V gene (reference sequence). Here the CDR3 DNA reads TGTGCCTGGAGTCACGGACTAGCCCAGACCGGGGAGCTGTTTTTT. This encodes CAWSHGLAQTGELFF.

The chain has TRBV2 and TRBJ2-2; the match to TRBD2 covers 7 bases. Germline lookup yields CDR1 SNHLY and CDR2 FYNNEI. The CDR3 is made up of 15 amino acids. The J segment lost 6 bases and the V segment lost 6 bases, leaving 10 bases of the junction unmatched. In nucleotides, the CDR3 is TGTGCCAGCAGGGGGGAGGGATTGGAGTCCGGGGAGCTGTTTTTT. It yields the protein CASRGEGLESGELFF. The full variable domain, rest sourced from reference TRBV2 and TRBJ2-2, is EPEVTQTPSHQVTQMGQEVILRCVPISNHLYFYWYRQILGQKVEFLVSFYNNEISEKSEIFDDQFSVERPDGSNFTLKIRSTKLEDSAMYFCASRGEGLESGELFFGEGSRLTVL.

CDR3 coding DNA: TGCGCCAGTAGAGGGACTAGCGGGGTTTACGAGCAGTACTTC. This encodes CASRGTSGVYEQYF. The chain combines TRBV5-1 with TRBJ2-7; 13 bases match TRBD2. The CDR3 loop spans 14 amino acids. Trimming at V came to 8 bases and at J to 4 bases, leaving 6 bases not matched to a gene. CDR1 and CDR2 (germline): SGHRS, YFSETQ.

V gene TRBV6-1 combines with J gene TRBJ2-7; 8 bases line up with TRBD1. CDR3 length: 12 residues. J gave up 5 bases and V 6 bases, and 3 bases lay outside the gene matches. Germline CDR1 MNHNS, CDR2 SASEGT. CDR3: CASRRQGNEQYF. The CDR3 nucleotides read TGTGCCAGCAGACGACAGGGGAACGAGCAGTACTTC.

This clone was observed a handful of times. This sequence joins TRBV5-1 and TRBJ2-5, with 8 bases matching TRBD1. The J call is doubtful: the DNA matches TRBJ2-7 better. This CDR3 comprises 15 residues. Germline values: CDR1 SGHRS, CDR2 YFSETQ. The CDR3 DNA reads TGCGCCAGCAGCTTGTCGGGACAGGCCTCCTACGAGCAGTACTTC. Translating gives CASSLSGQASYEQYF.

V is TRBV2 and J is TRBJ2-7; a weak D match, TRBD2 (5 bases). This CDR3 has 10 amino acids. The V and J ends lost 7 bases and 5 bases respectively, with 6 bases between them. From germline, CDR1 is SNHLY and CDR2 FYNNEI. CDR3 region: CASNGNEQYF. CDR3 coding DNA: TGTGCCAGCAACGGGAACGAGCAGTACTTC.